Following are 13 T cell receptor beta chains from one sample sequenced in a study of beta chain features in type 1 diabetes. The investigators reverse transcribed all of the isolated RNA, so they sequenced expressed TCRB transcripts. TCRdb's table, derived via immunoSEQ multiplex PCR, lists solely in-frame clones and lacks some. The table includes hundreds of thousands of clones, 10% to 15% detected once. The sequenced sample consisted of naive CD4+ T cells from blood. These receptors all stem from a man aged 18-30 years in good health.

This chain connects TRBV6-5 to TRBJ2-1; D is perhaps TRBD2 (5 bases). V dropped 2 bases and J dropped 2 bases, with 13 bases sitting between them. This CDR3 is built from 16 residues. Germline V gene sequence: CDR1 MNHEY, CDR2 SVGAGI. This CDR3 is CASSYPRGRAYNEQFF. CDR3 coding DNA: TGTGCCAGCAGTTACCCCAGAGGGAGAGCCTACAATGAGCAGTTCTTC.

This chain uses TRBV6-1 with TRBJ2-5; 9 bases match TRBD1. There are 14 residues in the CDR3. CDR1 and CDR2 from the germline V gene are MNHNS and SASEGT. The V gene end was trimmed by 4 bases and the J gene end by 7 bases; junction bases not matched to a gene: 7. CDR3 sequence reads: CASSVLPGQGTQYF. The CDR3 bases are TGTGCCAGCAGTGTCCTGCCGGGACAGGGGACCCAGTACTTC.

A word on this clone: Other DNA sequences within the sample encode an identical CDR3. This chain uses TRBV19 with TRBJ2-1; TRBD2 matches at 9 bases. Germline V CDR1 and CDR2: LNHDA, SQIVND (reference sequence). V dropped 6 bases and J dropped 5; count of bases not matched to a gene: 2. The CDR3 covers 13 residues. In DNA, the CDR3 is TGTGCCAGTAGGCTAGCGGGGAACAATGAGCAGTTCTTC. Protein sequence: CASRLAGNNEQFF.

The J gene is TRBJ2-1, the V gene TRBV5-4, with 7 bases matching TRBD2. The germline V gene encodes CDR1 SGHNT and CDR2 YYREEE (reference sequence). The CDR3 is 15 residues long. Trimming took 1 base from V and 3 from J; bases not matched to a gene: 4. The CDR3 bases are TGTGCCAGCAGCTTGCGGCTAGCGGACTACAATGAGCAGTTCTTC. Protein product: CASSLRLADYNEQFF.

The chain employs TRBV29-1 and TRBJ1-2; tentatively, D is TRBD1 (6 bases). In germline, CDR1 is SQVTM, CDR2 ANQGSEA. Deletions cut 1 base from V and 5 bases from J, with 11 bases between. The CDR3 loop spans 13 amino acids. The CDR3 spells CSVEGGGRYGYTF. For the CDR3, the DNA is TGCAGCGTTGAAGGCGGGGGCCGGTATGGCTACACCTTC.

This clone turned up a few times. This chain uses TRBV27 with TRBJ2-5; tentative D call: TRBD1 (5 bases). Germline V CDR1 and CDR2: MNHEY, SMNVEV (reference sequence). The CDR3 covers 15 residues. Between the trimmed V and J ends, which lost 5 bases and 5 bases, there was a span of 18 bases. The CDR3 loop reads CASSRTTEARETQYF. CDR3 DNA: TGTGCCAGCAGTCGAACGACAGAGGCCCGGGAGACCCAGTACTTC.

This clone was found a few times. The CDR3: CAWSPRRVFEAFF. For the CDR3, the DNA is TGTGCCTGGAGTCCCCGCCGGGTCTTTGAAGCTTTCTTT. This rearrangement joins TRBV30 to TRBJ1-1, with D unclear. Per germline, CDR1 GTSNPN and CDR2 SVGIG (reference sequence). The V gene lost 2 bases and the J gene lost 7 bases, with 14 bases spanning the gap. CDR3 length: 13 amino acids.

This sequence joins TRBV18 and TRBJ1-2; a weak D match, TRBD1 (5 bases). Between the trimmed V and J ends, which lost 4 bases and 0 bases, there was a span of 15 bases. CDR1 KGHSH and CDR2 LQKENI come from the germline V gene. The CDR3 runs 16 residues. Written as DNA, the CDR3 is TGTGCCAGCTCACTACAGGCTCCGGTAGCTAACTATGGCTACACCTTC. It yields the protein CASSLQAPVANYGYTF.

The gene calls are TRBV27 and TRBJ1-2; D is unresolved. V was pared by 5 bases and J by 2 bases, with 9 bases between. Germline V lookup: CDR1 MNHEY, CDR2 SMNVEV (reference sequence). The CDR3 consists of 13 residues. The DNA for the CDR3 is TGTGCCAGCAGTCCCCGAGGAAACTATGGCTACACCTTC. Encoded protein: CASSPRGNYGYTF.

The CDR3 DNA follows: TGTGCCACCAGCAGAGGTCAACAGGGGGTGGGAGATACGCAGTATTTT. Translation gives CATSRGQQGVGDTQYF. The chain couples TRBV15 to TRBJ2-3; 8 bases are shared with TRBD1. Per germline, CDR1 LNHNV and CDR2 YYDKDF (reference sequence). The J segment lost 5 bases and the V segment lost 1 base, leaving 8 bases of the junction unmatched. The length of the CDR3 is 16 residues.

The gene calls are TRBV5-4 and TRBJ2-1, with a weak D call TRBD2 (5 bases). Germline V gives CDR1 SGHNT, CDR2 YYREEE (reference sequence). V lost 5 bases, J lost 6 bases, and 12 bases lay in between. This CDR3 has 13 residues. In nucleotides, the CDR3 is TGTGCCAGCAGGTTTAACAGCGGCAATGAGCAGTTCTTC. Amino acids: CASRFNSGNEQFF.

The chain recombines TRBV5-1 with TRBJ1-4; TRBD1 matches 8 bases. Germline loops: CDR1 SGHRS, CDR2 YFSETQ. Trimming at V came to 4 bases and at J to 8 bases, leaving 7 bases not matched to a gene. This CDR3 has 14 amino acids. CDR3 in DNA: TGCGCCAGCAGCGCAGGACAGGGTCGGGAAAAACTGTTTTTT. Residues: CASSAGQGREKLFF.

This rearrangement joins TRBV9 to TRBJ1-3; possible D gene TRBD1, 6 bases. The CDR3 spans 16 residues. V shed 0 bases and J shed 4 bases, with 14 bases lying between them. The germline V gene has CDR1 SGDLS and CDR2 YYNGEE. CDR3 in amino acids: CASSVAHTGSGNTIYF. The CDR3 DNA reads TGTGCCAGCAGCGTAGCACACACAGGGTCCGGAAACACCATATATTTT.